One sample yielded the 5 T cell receptor beta chains listed below, sequenced in a study of T cells in Graves' hyperthyroidism and ophthalmopathy. The TCR beta CDR3 regions underwent amplification using RNA transcripts as the source. TCR CDR3 underwent first-round RT-PCR with the HTBI primer set. TCRdb analysed the multiplex PCR reads with MiXCR anew, one entry per CDR3 protein. The top ten clones hold roughly 29% of a sample with around 500,000 distinct CDR3 sequences, roughly 15% of them seen once. The sample consisted of blood. The receptors were sampled from a woman aged 25 to 39 with Graves' ophthalmopathy.

This clonotype occurred many times. The rearrangement links TRBV7-2 to TRBJ2-1; the match to TRBD2 covers 7 bases. This CDR3 comprises 16 residues. With V trimmed by 2 bases and J by 7 bases, 11 bases remained unmatched. CDR1 SGHTA and CDR2 FQGNSA come from the germline V gene. CDR3 in amino acids: CASSLWGGSRKNEQFF. CDR3 DNA: TGTGCCAGCAGCTTATGGGGCGGGAGTCGAAAAAATGAGCAGTTCTTC.

This clonotype has at least ten counts. This chain links TRBV7-2 with TRBJ2-1, with 10 nucleotides matching TRBD1. CDR1 and CDR2 from the germline V gene are SGHTA and FQGNSA. The trim removed 1 base at V and 12 bases at J, leaving 3 bases unmatched. The CDR3 is 13 amino acids. CDR3 sequence: CASSLVGDRGQFF. The DNA for the CDR3 is TGTGCCAGCAGCTTAGTAGGGGACAGGGGGCAGTTCTTC.

CDR3 protein: CASSLDPAADTEAFF. The CDR3 DNA follows: TGCGCCAGCAGCTTGGACCCGGCGGCCGACACTGAAGCTTTCTTT. The chain couples TRBV5-1 to TRBJ1-1, with D unresolved. V was pared by 0 bases and J by 3 bases, with 12 bases between. In germline, CDR1 is SGHRS, CDR2 YFSETQ. This CDR3 is built from 15 residues.

The V call is TRBV5-1, the J call TRBJ2-2; D ambiguous. The CDR3 extends over 14 amino acids. The germline V gene encodes CDR1 SGHRS and CDR2 YFSETQ. V lost 4 bases and J lost 6, with 13 bases in between. The CDR3 DNA is TGCGCCAGCAGCCCGGCCCCTCAGGCCGGGGAGCTGTTTTTT. Protein product: CASSPAPQAGELFF.

The table lists this clonotype with many counts. The chain is built from TRBV7-8 and TRBJ2-1; 7 bases line up with TRBD2. The CDR3 contains 19 residues. V lost 1 base to trimming and J lost 1 base; unmatched junction nucleotides: 13. Germline V gene sequence: CDR1 SGHVS, CDR2 FQNEAQ. The CDR3 region is CASSLGSAGASRSYNEQFF. CDR3 nucleotide sequence: TGTGCCAGCAGCTTAGGGTCTGCGGGAGCAAGCAGATCCTACAATGAGCAGTTCTTC.